A selection of T cell receptor beta chains follows, all from one sample in a study of blood T cell repertoires in COVID-19. Sequenced by immunoSEQ multiplex PCR; TCRdb stores in-frame clones only, minus some. Of roughly 250,000 clones listed, over 90% are singletons. What was sequenced was peripheral blood. These receptors originate from a man in his thirties or forties with COVID-19, enrolled during active disease. Both conserved end residues are part of each CDR3. A D gene is named only where the DNA matches it firmly. For some rows the clone size is stated as once, few or many, or as a class when expanded; others skip it.

TGTGCCAGCAGCTTTGGGCGGGGGAGCTCCTACGAGCAGTACTTC CASSFGRGSSYEQYF TRBJ2-7 . TRBV11-2 TRBD2
TGTGCCAGTAGTATTCTTGCAGGGATAGATACGCAGTATTTT CASSILAGIDTQYF TRBJ2-3 . TRBV19 .
TGCGCCAGCAGCCAAGATGGTACGGGTTACTACAATGAGCAGTTCTTC CASSQDGTGYYNEQFF TRBJ2-1 once TRBV4-1 .
TGTGCTAGTGGTTTGGGAGGCGGATCACAACCTGGAGATACGCAGTATTTT CASGLGGGSQPGDTQYF TRBJ2-3 once TRBV12-5 .
TGTGCCAGCAGCCCAAGGGGGCACGAGCAGTACTTC CASSPRGHEQYF TRBJ2-7 . TRBV9 TRBD1
TGTGCCAGCTCACCACGTCCCCCCCGGGGAAATTCACCCCTCCACTTT CASSPRPPRGNSPLHF TRBJ1-6 . TRBV18 .
TGTGCCAGCAGTTTCACAGGGCAAGAGACCCAGTACTTC CASSFTGQETQYF TRBJ2-5 . TRBV27 .
TGTGCCAGCAATGAGGAGGGAAGTAATTCACCCCTCCACTTT CASNEEGSNSPLHF TRBJ1-6 . TRBV3-1/TRBV3-2 .
TGTGCCAGCAGCTTGGACAGGAACACCGGGGAGCTGTTTTTT CASSLDRNTGELFF TRBJ2-2 . TRBV5-4 .
TGTGCCAGCAGAGATACGGACAGGGGGGTCGATGGCTACACCTTC CASRDTDRGVDGYTF TRBJ1-2 . TRBV6-4 TRBD1
TGTGCCACCAGAACAAACCTGAACACTGAAGCTTTCTTT CATRTNLNTEAFF TRBJ1-1 . TRBV15 .
TGTGCCAGCAGCCAAGAGGTTCAGGCCCGTGGGAATTCACCCCTCCACTTT CASSQEVQARGNSPLHF TRBJ1-6 . TRBV4-2 .
TGTGCCAGCAGCCAAGAAGCCGAACGTGGAGGGGTTAACGAGCAGTACTTC CASSQEAERGGVNEQYF TRBJ2-7 . TRBV3-1/TRBV3-2 .
TGTGCCAGCAAGAAAACAGGGGGGACCTTACTTGACTATGGCTACACCTTC CASKKTGGTLLDYGYTF TRBJ1-2 . TRBV11-2 TRBD1
TGTGCCAGCAGCTTAGCAGGGGACAGGGGCCTGAACACTGAAGCTTTCTTT CASSLAGDRGLNTEAFF TRBJ1-1 . TRBV11-2 TRBD1
TGTGCCAGCACCATGACAGGGGAGAATCAGCCCCAGCATTTT CASTMTGENQPQHF TRBJ1-5 . TRBV6-5 TRBD1
TGTGCCAGCAGCGTAGCTCCCGGACTAAGCTCTGGAAACACCATATATTTT CASSVAPGLSSGNTIYF TRBJ1-3 . TRBV9 .
TGTGCCAGCAGCCAAGAATTTAGCGGGGGGGCCAATAGGAATGAGCAGTTCTTC CASSQEFSGGANRNEQFF TRBJ2-1 . TRBV3-1/TRBV3-2 TRBD2
TGTGCCAGCAGTGATGGGGCGGGGGGGATGAAGGAGCAGTTCTTC CASSDGAGGMKEQFF TRBJ2-1 . TRBV6-1 TRBD2
TGTGCCAGCAGCCAATCAGGGGGCACAGGGAGTGAGCAGTTCTTC CASSQSGGTGSEQFF TRBJ2-1 . TRBV4-2 TRBD1
TGTGCCAGCAGCGCCAACTCGGATCAGCCCCAGCATTTT CASSANSDQPQHF TRBJ1-5 . TRBV2 .
TGCGCCAGCAGCTCCGCCCTCGGCGGGGGAAGCACAGATACGCAGTATTTT CASSSALGGGSTDTQYF TRBJ2-3 . TRBV5-1 TRBD2
TGCGCCAGCAGCTTGGCCCCCACAGGGTCGTATAATTCACCCCTCCACTTT CASSLAPTGSYNSPLHF TRBJ1-6 . TRBV5-1 .
TGTGCCAGTAGTTTAGACCAACAGGATGAAAAACTGTTTTTT CASSLDQQDEKLFF TRBJ1-4 . TRBV19 .
TGTGCCTGGAGTACGCAGGGATATGAAAAACTGTTTTTT CAWSTQGYEKLFF TRBJ1-4 . TRBV30 .
TGTGCCAGTAGTATCTTCCCGGGACTCACTGAAGCTTTCTTT CASSIFPGLTEAFF TRBJ1-1 . TRBV19 .
TGTGCCAGCAGCTTGCTGGAGGTAATGAACACTGAAGCTTTCTTT CASSLLEVMNTEAFF TRBJ1-1 . TRBV11-2 .
TGTGCCAGCAGCGCTTCCGGGGGACAGGGATTGTCTGAAGCTTTCTTT CASSASGGQGLSEAFF TRBJ1-1 . TRBV9 TRBD1
TGCAGTGCTAGTGCCGGGACAGGGATTCAGCCCCAGCATTTT CSASAGTGIQPQHF TRBJ1-5 . TRBV20-1 TRBD1
TGTGCCAGCAGCCACACTGACAGCTCCGATAACTATGGCTACACCTTC CASSHTDSSDNYGYTF TRBJ1-2 . TRBV3-1/TRBV3-2 .
TGTGCCAGCAGCGTAGGGGAACAGGCAAGCGACGAGCAGTACTTC CASSVGEQASDEQYF TRBJ2-7 . TRBV9 .
TGTGCCAGCAGTCACTCAGGGGGAACTGAAGCTTTCTTT CASSHSGGTEAFF TRBJ1-1 . TRBV2 TRBD1
TGTGCCAGCAGCGGGAAGGACAGGTTAAGCTACGAGCAGTACTTC CASSGKDRLSYEQYF TRBJ2-7 . TRBV5-4 TRBD1
TGCGCCAGCAGCTTGGAGACTAGCGGAAATAGGGATGAGCAGTTCTTC CASSLETSGNRDEQFF TRBJ2-1 . TRBV5-1 TRBD2
TGTGCCAGCAGCTTAGGGACAGGGAACACCGGGGAGCTGTTTTTT CASSLGTGNTGELFF TRBJ2-2 . TRBV7-6 TRBD1
TGTGCCAGCAGTTTAGGGACTTCGGAGACCCAGTACTTC CASSLGTSETQYF TRBJ2-5 . TRBV12-3/TRBV12-4 .
TGCAGCGCCAAGCTCGGGACAGGGCTAGAGCAGTACTTC CSAKLGTGLEQYF TRBJ2-7 . TRBV29-1 TRBD1
TGTGCCAGCAGCCCGTCTTCGGGGGGGCGAGATACGCAGTATTTT CASSPSSGGRDTQYF TRBJ2-3 . TRBV7-6 TRBD2
TGTGCCAGCATTAGACTAGCGGGGGGGCCTTATGAGCAGTTCTTC CASIRLAGGPYEQFF TRBJ2-1 . TRBV7-2 TRBD2
TGTGCCAGCAGCGGGCGTGTTAATGAGCAGTTCTTC CASSGRVNEQFF TRBJ2-1 . TRBV4-2 .
TGTGCCAGCAGTGAACCCCCGACCGCCGGAGGGGAGCAGTACTTC CASSEPPTAGGEQYF TRBJ2-7 few TRBV25-1 .
TGTGCCTTCAGGGAGGGGAGTGAAAAACTGTTTTTT CAFREGSEKLFF TRBJ1-4 . TRBV30 .
TGTGCCAGCAGCTTAGCTGGCCAGGATAGTTCACCCCTCCACTTT CASSLAGQDSSPLHF TRBJ1-6 . TRBV7-2 .
TGCGCCAGCAGCCCTGGGACAGACCTAAGGCCCCAGCATTTT CASSPGTDLRPQHF TRBJ1-5 . TRBV5-1 TRBD1
TGTGCCAGTAGTATAACAGGTGTAGCCAAAAACATTCAGTACTTC CASSITGVAKNIQYF TRBJ2-4 . TRBV19 .
TGTGCCAGCAGCCTCCCTCAGGGCCATGGCTACACCTTC CASSLPQGHGYTF TRBJ1-2 . TRBV5-6 .
TGTGCCAGCAGATCCACAGGGGGGGTTGGGGCCAACGTCCTGACTTTC CASRSTGGVGANVLTF TRBJ2-6 . TRBV2 .
TGCGCCAGCAGCTTACCCAGGGGGCAGGATGAAAAACTGTTTTTT CASSLPRGQDEKLFF TRBJ1-4 . TRBV5-1 TRBD1
TGTGCCAGCAGCTTTGCGGGGGGCAGCACAGATACGCAGTATTTT CASSFAGGSTDTQYF TRBJ2-3 . TRBV7-3 TRBD2
TGTGCCAGTAGTACAGACCAGGGTCGGAGCGAGCAGTACTTC CASSTDQGRSEQYF TRBJ2-7 . TRBV19 .
TGTGCCAGCAGCTTAAGTGACAGGGCAAATGAGCAGTTCTTC CASSLSDRANEQFF TRBJ2-1 . TRBV13 TRBD1
TGTGCCAGCAGTTTATTTAGTGACAGGGGGGACGAGCAGTACTTC CASSLFSDRGDEQYF TRBJ2-7 . TRBV27 TRBD1
TGTGCCACCAGTGAGGGTACAGGGGGCGTAGAGACCCAGTACTTC CATSEGTGGVETQYF TRBJ2-5 . TRBV24-1 TRBD1
TGCGCCAGCAGCATGCGGGGGGATCAGCCCCAGCATTTT CASSMRGDQPQHF TRBJ1-5 . TRBV5-1 .
TGTGCCAGCAAGTGGGACAGCCGCACCGGGGAGCTGTTTTTT CASKWDSRTGELFF TRBJ2-2 . TRBV2 TRBD1
TGCGCCAGCAGCTTGGTAGCAGGGGACACCGGGGAGCTGTTTTTT CASSLVAGDTGELFF TRBJ2-2 . TRBV5-1 .
TGTGCCAGCAGCCATCCCGGACGACTTCGGGGGAACTATGGCTACACCTTC CASSHPGRLRGNYGYTF TRBJ1-2 . TRBV11-2 .
TGTGCCAGCAGTGAAGATCCAGCGCTCTATGGCTACACCTTC CASSEDPALYGYTF TRBJ1-2 . TRBV6-1 .
TGTGCCAGTAGTATTTTCCATGTTGGGGGGTACAATGAGCAGTTCTTC CASSIFHVGGYNEQFF TRBJ2-1 . TRBV19 .